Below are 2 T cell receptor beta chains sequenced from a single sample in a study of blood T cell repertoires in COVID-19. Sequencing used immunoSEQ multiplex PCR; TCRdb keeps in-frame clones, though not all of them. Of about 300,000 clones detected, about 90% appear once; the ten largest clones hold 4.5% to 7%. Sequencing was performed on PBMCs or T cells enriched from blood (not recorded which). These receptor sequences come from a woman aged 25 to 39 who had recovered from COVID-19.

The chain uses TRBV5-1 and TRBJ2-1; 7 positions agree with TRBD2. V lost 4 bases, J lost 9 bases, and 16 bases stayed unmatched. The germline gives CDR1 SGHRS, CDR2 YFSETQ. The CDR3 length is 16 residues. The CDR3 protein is CASSGQGGGLLSEQFF. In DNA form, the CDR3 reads TGCGCCAGCAGCGGCCAGGGCGGGGGACTCCTCAGTGAGCAGTTCTTC.

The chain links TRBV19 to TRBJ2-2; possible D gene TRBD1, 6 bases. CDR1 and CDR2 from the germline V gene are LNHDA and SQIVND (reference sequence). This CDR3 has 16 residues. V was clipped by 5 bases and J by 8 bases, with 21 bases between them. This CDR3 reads CASSPRLAAQGGELFF. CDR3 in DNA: TGTGCCAGTAGTCCACGGTTAGCTGCTCAGGGGGGGGAGCTGTTTTTT.